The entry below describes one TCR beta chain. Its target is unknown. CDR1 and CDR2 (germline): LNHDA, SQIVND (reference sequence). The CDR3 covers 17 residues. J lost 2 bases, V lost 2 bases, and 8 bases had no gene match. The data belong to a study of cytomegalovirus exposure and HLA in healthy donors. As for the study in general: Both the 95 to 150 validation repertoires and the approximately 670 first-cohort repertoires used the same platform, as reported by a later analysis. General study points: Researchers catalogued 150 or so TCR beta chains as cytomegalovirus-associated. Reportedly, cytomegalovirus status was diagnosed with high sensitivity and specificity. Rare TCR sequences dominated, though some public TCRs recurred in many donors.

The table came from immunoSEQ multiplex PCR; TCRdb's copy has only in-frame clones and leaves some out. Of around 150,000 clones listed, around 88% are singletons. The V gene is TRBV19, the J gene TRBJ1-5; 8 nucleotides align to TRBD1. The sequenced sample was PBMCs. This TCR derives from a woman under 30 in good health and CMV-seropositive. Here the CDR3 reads CASSIPRTGRGNQPQHF. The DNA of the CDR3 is TGTGCCAGTAGTATACCCCGGACAGGGAGAGGCAATCAGCCCCAGCATTTT.